The following is a T cell receptor (beta chain) sequence with its context. The antigen is unknown. This specimen comes from a study of CD8+ T cells in alopecia areata. Study at large: By percentage of affected scalp area, the severity of treated patients was scored. Study results and caveats: Patients displayed less clarity in TCR sharing than mice, a finding possibly related to HLA. Scalp specimens additionally yield sequences from normal skin's resident alphabeta T cells.

It was cDNA, reverse transcribed from extracted RNA, that served as the sequencing template. The method was immunoSEQ multiplex PCR; TCRdb's version includes in-frame clones alone and lacks a portion of them. The repertoire holds 95,000 to 100,000 clones, with 50% to 60% as singletons. Treatment: oral pan-JAK inhibitor, 5-10 mg twice daily. The sequences come from CD8+ T cells sorted from blood, collected between weeks 55 and 65, from a patient treated with tofacitinib. The sequence was collected from a human donor with alopecia areata.

CDR3 loop: CASLTRGVGTDTQYF. The CDR3 nucleotides are TGTGCCAGCCTCACTAGAGGAGTGGGCACAGATACGCAGTATTTT. The chain joins TRBV7-2 to TRBJ2-3, with D perhaps TRBD2 (5 bases). V was cut by 8 bases and J by 1 base, with 16 bases left in between. Germline V gene sequence: CDR1 SGHTA, CDR2 FQGNSA. The CDR3 has 15 residues.